Listed here are 13 T cell receptor beta chains from one sample, sequenced in a study of blood T cells in healthy people across ages. Through a sample-barcoded 5' primer and a J-beta primer mix, a second PCR was run for 7 to 11 cycles. TCRdb itself ran the 5' RACE reads through MiXCR, one entry per CDR3 protein. The sample comprises 700,000 to 1,000,000 distinct CDR3 sequences, approximately 48% of which are singletons, and about a fifth rests with the top ten. The sample taken for sequencing was blood. Receptor source: a man in his sixties in good health.

This clonotype was observed a few times. J is TRBJ2-1 and V is TRBV7-2; D uncertain. Trimming took off 1 base at V and 3 bases at J, with 10 bases between the two ends. Germline V CDR1 and CDR2: SGHTA, FQGNSA. The CDR3 is made up of 15 amino acids. The chain's CDR3 is CASSLEGSFYNEQFF. CDR3 DNA: TGTGCCAGCAGCTTAGAAGGGTCCTTCTACAATGAGCAGTTCTTC.

The gene calls are TRBV7-2 and TRBJ2-2; D perhaps matches TRBD1 (5 bases). Trimming shortened V by 5 bases and J by 6 bases, and 16 bases separated the two germline ends. Germline V gene sequence: CDR1 SGHTA, CDR2 FQGNSA. The CDR3 consists of 15 residues. The CDR3 spells CASSRLLTESGELFF. The CDR3 nucleotides read TGTGCCAGCAGCCGCCTCCTGACAGAATCCGGGGAGCTGTTTTTT.

The table lists this clonotype with many counts. V gene TRBV20-1 combines with J gene TRBJ2-3; unclear D gene. The CDR3 totals 14 residues. The germline CDR1 and CDR2 sequences are DFQATT and SNEGSKA (reference sequence). Trimming removed 5 bases at V and 2 bases at J, with 14 bases between. The CDR3 here is CSASRASITDTQYF. CDR3 DNA sequence: TGCAGTGCTTCTAGAGCTTCAATCACAGATACGCAGTATTTT.

The chain couples TRBV25-1 to TRBJ2-4, with 9 bases fitting TRBD1. Matching the DNA end better, TRBJ2-7 makes the J call doubtful. CDR1 MGHDK and CDR2 SYGVNS come from the germline V gene. CDR3 length equals 12 residues. CDR3 DNA: TGTGCCAGCAAAAGACAGGGGGGCGAGCAGTACTTC. Protein sequence: CASKRQGGEQYF.

The chain recombines TRBV5-5 with TRBJ2-3; D is unclear. The CDR3 has 13 residues. Between the trimmed V and J ends, which lost 2 bases and 9 bases, there was a span of 13 bases. Germline-derived CDR1 and CDR2 are SGHKS and YYEKEE (reference sequence). The CDR3 DNA follows: TGTGCCAGCAGCTTTACTCCCGAGGACACGCAGTATTTT. This gives the protein CASSFTPEDTQYF. Together with reference TRBV5-5 and TRBJ2-3, the CDR3 gives the full variable domain: DAGVTQSPTHLIKTRGQQVTLRCSPISGHKSVSWYQQVLGQGPQFIFQYYEKEERGRGNFPDRFSARQFPNYSSELNVNALLLGDSALYLCASSFTPEDTQYFGPGTRLTVL.

The genes are TRBV7-2 and TRBJ1-2, with TRBD1 identical over 9 bases. The germline gives CDR1 SGHTA, CDR2 FQGNSA. V was pared by 6 bases and J by 5 bases, with 10 bases of the junction left unmatched. The CDR3 has 15 residues. The CDR3 bases are TGTGCCAGCAGACCTGGACAGGGGAGTGGGTATGGCTACACCTTC. Its translation: CASRPGQGSGYGYTF.

As concerns this clonotype: One end of the junction fails to match germline, which may point to a read error. V is TRBV20-1 and J is TRBJ2-3; 8 nucleotides agree with TRBD2. Germline V CDR1 and CDR2: DFQATT, SNEGSKA (reference sequence). The CDR3 sequence is 16 residues long. The CDR3 sequence: CSSRAGGKGDTDTQYF. The CDR3 nucleotides are TGCAGTTCTAGGGCGGGGGGCAAGGGGGACACAGATACGCAGTATTTT.

This clonotype was recorded a few times. The rearrangement joins TRBV20-1 to TRBJ2-7, with D unresolved. The last part of the DNA fits TRBJ2-5 better; the J call may be wrong. The CDR3 covers 14 residues. Germline-derived CDR1 and CDR2 are DFQATT and SNEGSKA (reference sequence). CDR3 in amino acids: CSASQSLMGETQYF. The CDR3 DNA sequence: TGCAGTGCTAGTCAGTCCCTGATGGGAGAGACCCAGTACTTC.

This clonotype was seen more than once but under ten times. The chain is built from TRBV12-3 or TRBV12-4 and TRBJ2-1; TRBD1 is a possible D gene (6 bases). This CDR3 has 18 amino acids. Trimming cost V 6 bases and J 0 bases, with 21 bases left between them. CDR3 in amino acids: CASSGTAGTQSSYNEQFF. The CDR3 region has the DNA TGTGCCAGCAGCGGTACCGCCGGGACACAGAGCTCCTACAATGAGCAGTTCTTC.

As DNA, the CDR3 is TGCGCCAGCAGCCAAGATCGACAGACAAATCAGCCCCAGCATTTT. Translating it yields CASSQDRQTNQPQHF. This rearrangement joins TRBV4-3 to TRBJ1-5; perhaps TRBD1 as D (5 bases). The V gene's germline CDR1 is LGHNA and CDR2 YSLEER. This CDR3 has 15 amino acids. Trimming took off 0 bases at V and 4 bases at J, with 10 bases between the two ends.

The V and J genes are TRBV7-2 and TRBJ2-5, with 12 bases identical to TRBD2. The J call is in doubt because the DNA end fits TRBJ2-7 better. Germline V CDR1 and CDR2: SGHTA, FQGNSA. The CDR3 length is 15 residues. In DNA, the CDR3 is TGTGCCAGCAGCTCACTAGCGGGGGGAATGTACGAGCAGTACTTC. Residues: CASSSLAGGMYEQYF.

This chain connects TRBV4-1 to TRBJ2-1, with 8 bases matching TRBD2. Germline CDR1 is MGHRA and CDR2 is YSYEKL. Losses at the gene ends were 0 bases for V and 2 bases for J; bases not matched to a gene: 3. There are 16 residues in the CDR3. CDR3 sequence: CASSQEQRGTYNEQFF. DNA for the CDR3: TGCGCCAGCAGCCAAGAACAGCGGGGGACCTACAATGAGCAGTTCTTC.

This clonotype was counted a single time. This sequence joins TRBV10-3 and TRBJ1-5; maybe TRBD1 (6 bases). The CDR3 runs to 14 residues. The V gene's germline CDR1 is ENHRY and CDR2 SYGVKD. Trimming stripped 10 bases from V and 1 base from J, with 14 bases between. CDR3 loop: CANWEGESNQPQHF. CDR3 sequence (DNA): TGTGCCAACTGGGAGGGGGAGAGCAATCAGCCCCAGCATTTT.